This T cell receptor (beta chain) was retrieved from a study of Graves' ophthalmopathy and Graves' hyperthyroidism. Study-wide context: No ophthalmopathy within 18 months of follow-up signified stable hyperthyroidism.

TCR beta CDR3 regions were amplified from RNA transcripts. In the first round, RT-PCR was carried out with HTBI primers, and a multiplex PCR formed the second round. Using its own MiXCR run on the multiplex PCR reads, TCRdb lists one record per CDR3 protein. The sample records about 500,000 distinct CDR3 sequences, under 45% being singletons. Diagnosis relied on clinical symptoms, serum thyroxine, TRAb, thyroid ultrasound and orbital computed tomography. The specimen was peripheral blood or thyroid tissue (not recorded which). The receptor was derived from an adult man with Graves' hyperthyroidism.

The CDR3: CASSESPPGRGPDTQYF. The CDR3 DNA sequence: TGTGCCAGCAGTGAATCCCCCCCGGGGAGGGGGCCAGATACGCAGTACTTC. This rearrangement joins TRBV2 to TRBJ2-7; D may match TRBD1 or TRBD2 (7 bases each). V shed 2 bases and J shed 9 bases, with 26 bases lying between them. From germline, CDR1 is SNHLY and CDR2 FYNNEI. The CDR3 consists of 17 residues.